These 9 T cell receptor beta chains originate from one sample sequenced in a study of cytomegalovirus exposure and HLA in healthy donors. Amplification used 60 Vbeta primers and 13 Jbeta primers. Generated by immunoSEQ multiplex PCR, the TCRdb table keeps only in-frame clones and is missing some. Of about 180,000 clones in the sample, 80% to 85% were seen once. The source material was PBMCs. Receptor source: a woman aged 25 to 39 in good health and CMV-seronegative.

The V call is TRBV15, the J call TRBJ2-1; 11 bases align to TRBD2. The CDR3 length is 17 residues. V was clipped by 0 bases and J by 4 bases; unmatched bases: 5. Germline CDR1 LNHNV, CDR2 YYDKDF (reference sequence). The chain's CDR3 is CATSRDGSGGAYNEQFF. In DNA form, the CDR3 reads TGTGCCACCAGCAGAGATGGTAGCGGGGGGGCTTACAATGAGCAGTTCTTC.

The chain couples TRBV5-5 to TRBJ2-1; 8 nucleotides align to TRBD2. The germline CDR1 and CDR2 sequences are SGHKS and YYEKEE (reference sequence). V was clipped by 2 bases and J by 7 bases; unmatched bases: 11. This CDR3 region has 16 residues. The CDR3 sequence is CASSFRTSFGDNEQFF. CDR3 coding DNA: TGTGCCAGCAGCTTCCGGACTAGCTTCGGGGATAATGAGCAGTTCTTC.

The chain joins TRBV27 to TRBJ1-4; 7 bases are a match to TRBD1. This CDR3 has 15 residues. Losses at the gene ends were 3 bases for V and 2 bases for J; bases not matched to a gene: 3. Germline V lookup: CDR1 MNHEY, CDR2 SMNVEV (reference sequence). The CDR3 spells CASSLTGWTNEKLFF. CDR3 in DNA: TGTGCCAGCAGTTTGACAGGGTGGACTAATGAAAAACTGTTTTTT.

The gene calls are TRBV2 and TRBJ2-5; tentative D call: TRBD2 (6 bases). This CDR3 has 15 amino acids. Trimming took off 6 bases at V and 2 bases at J, with 16 bases between the two ends. Germline CDR1 is SNHLY and CDR2 is FYNNEI. This CDR3 reads CASRVGGISQETQYF. The CDR3, as DNA: TGTGCCAGCAGGGTGGGAGGAATCTCACAAGAGACCCAGTACTTC.

The rearrangement uses TRBV25-1 and TRBJ1-2; D remains ambiguous. Trimming shortened V by 3 bases and J by 3 bases, and 20 bases separated the two germline ends. The CDR3 loop spans 17 amino acids. Germline V CDR1 and CDR2: MGHDK, SYGVNS. CDR3 sequence reads: CASSDFRGPFDHYGYTF. The CDR3, as DNA: TGTGCCAGCAGTGATTTTAGAGGGCCGTTTGATCACTATGGCTACACCTTC.

This chain joins TRBV23-1 and TRBJ1-5, with TRBD1 matching 9 bases. TRBV23-1 is classed as an ORF, of uncertain function. CDR3 length: 18 residues. The V gene end was trimmed by 0 bases and the J gene end by 5 bases; junction bases not matched to a gene: 11. This chain's CDR3 is CASSQSIWTGVFHQPQHF. Here the CDR3 DNA reads TGCGCCAGCAGTCAATCGATCTGGACAGGGGTGTTCCATCAGCCCCAGCATTTT.

This chain uses TRBV28 with TRBJ2-3; D uncertain. The CDR3 runs 13 residues. With 6 bases removed from V and 6 bases from J, the gap between germline ends came to 13 bases. CDR1 is MDHEN, CDR2 SYDVKM, per germline. The DNA for the CDR3 is TGTGCCAGCAGGCCAGTTCTGGTGGATACGCAGTATTTT. This encodes CASRPVLVDTQYF.

The chain combines TRBV11-3 with TRBJ2-1; TRBD1 aligns across 9 bases. V trimming: 8 bases; J trimming: 7 bases; junction bases outside the gene matches: 12. There are 15 residues in the CDR3. Looked up from germline, CDR1 is SGHNT and CDR2 is YENEEA. CDR3 nucleotides: TGTGCCAGCTCCCTGCGGGACAGGGCATTGAATGAGCAGTTCTTC. It translates to CASSLRDRALNEQFF.

This chain uses TRBV2 with TRBJ2-6, with D tentatively TRBD1 (5 bases). The CDR3 is 14 amino acids. The V and J ends lost 3 bases and 4 bases respectively, with 7 bases between them. Germline V gives CDR1 SNHLY, CDR2 FYNNEI. The CDR3 is CASSEGRGANVLTF. CDR3 DNA sequence: TGTGCCAGCAGTGAGGGGCGAGGGGCCAACGTCCTGACTTTC.